These 24 T cell receptor beta chains originate from one sample sequenced in a study of T-cell memory formation after mild COVID-19. Each CDR3 protein is one row after TCRdb ran MiXCR on the 5' RACE reads. The sample includes about 340,000 distinct CDR3 sequences, around 15% seen only once; the top ten take 20% to 25%. Sequencing was carried out using PBMCs or a T cell subset sorted from them (not recorded which). These receptors were obtained from a young man who had mild COVID-19 (a few samples of this study predate the infection). Cell type and time point are not known.

The rearrangement links TRBV2 to TRBJ1-2; tentative D call: TRBD1 (5 bases). CDR1 is SNHLY, CDR2 FYNNEI, per germline. V lost 4 bases to trimming and J lost 4 bases, with 13 bases between them. The CDR3 is 14 residues long. The CDR3 DNA reads as TGTGCCAGCAGTGGTCCCGGGGGGTTCTATGGCTACACCTTC. This encodes CASSGPGGFYGYTF.

This clonotype came up a few times. J is TRBJ2-1 and V is TRBV20-1; D is unclear. V lost 0 bases to trimming and J lost 2 bases, with 8 bases between them. This CDR3 is 14 amino acids long. Germline V lookup: CDR1 DFQATT, CDR2 SNEGSKA (reference sequence). CDR3 protein: CSARDPIAYNEQFF. In DNA, the CDR3 is TGCAGTGCTAGAGATCCTATAGCCTACAATGAGCAGTTCTTC.

This clonotype was seen only a few times. V and J are TRBV6-5 and TRBJ2-3; 11 bases agree with TRBD2. V shed 4 bases and J 2 bases; nucleotides not matched to a gene: 5. The CDR3 contains 16 residues. Germline loops: CDR1 MNHEY, CDR2 SVGAGI. CDR3 nucleotide sequence: TGTGCCAGCAGTTTCATAGCGGGGGGGTCCACAGATACGCAGTATTTT. Translated: CASSFIAGGSTDTQYF.

This clonotype was detected many times. This rearrangement joins TRBV11-2 to TRBJ2-5, with TRBD2 identical over 8 bases. Germline CDR1 is SGHAT and CDR2 is FQNNGV. CDR3 length: 17 amino acids. V trimming: 1 base; J trimming: 0 bases; junction bases outside the gene matches: 7. CDR3 nucleotides: TGTGCCAGCAGCTTAGTACCAGCGGGGGCCTACCAAGAGACCCAGTACTTC. It encodes CASSLVPAGAYQETQYF.

V and J are TRBV28 and TRBJ2-3; TRBD2 might be the D (6 bases). The CDR3 is made up of 17 amino acids. The germline V gene encodes CDR1 MDHEN and CDR2 SYDVKM. V was shortened by 5 bases and J by 1 base, with 19 bases between the two germline ends. The CDR3 spells CASSPPPGVFRTDTQYF. The DNA for the CDR3 is TGTGCCAGCAGTCCACCCCCGGGGGTATTTCGCACAGATACGCAGTATTTT.

This clonotype was seen ten or more times. This rearrangement joins TRBV7-9 to TRBJ2-2; D is ambiguous. The ends were cut back, 5 bases at V and 4 bases at J, with 11 bases in the middle. The V gene's germline CDR1 is SEHNR and CDR2 FQNEAQ (reference sequence). The CDR3 is made up of 14 amino acids. For the CDR3, the DNA is TGTGCCAGCAGCCGACTGGGTGCCACCGGGGAGCTGTTTTTT. Protein product: CASSRLGATGELFF. Using reference TRBV7-9 and TRBJ2-2 for the parts outside the CDR3, the full variable domain is DTGVSQNPRHKITKRGQNVTFRCDPISEHNRLYWYRQTLGQGPEFLTYFQNEAQLEKSRLLSDRFSAERPKGSFSTLEIQRTEQGDSAMYLCASSRLGATGELFFGEGSRLTVL.

This clonotype came up a few times. V usage is TRBV6-4 and J usage is TRBJ2-3; a possible D gene is TRBD1 (6 bases). This CDR3 has 14 residues. Germline V gives CDR1 MRHNA, CDR2 SNTAGT. V was pared by 8 bases and J by 4 bases, with 16 bases between. CDR3 protein: CASGSDPGADTQYF. Here the CDR3 DNA reads TGTGCCAGCGGCTCTGACCCAGGGGCAGATACGCAGTATTTT.

The V call is TRBV7-6, the J call TRBJ2-5, with D perhaps TRBD2 (5 bases). Looked up from germline, CDR1 is SGHVS and CDR2 is FNYEAQ. The CDR3 runs to 16 residues. V gave up 4 bases and J gave up 5 bases, with 20 bases separating them. The CDR3 loop is CASSSLRGSATETQYF. The CDR3 DNA sequence: TGTGCCAGCAGCTCCCTTCGAGGGAGTGCTACGGAGACCCAGTACTTC.

This clonotype was counted ten times or more. The genes are TRBV7-9 and TRBJ2-7; the D gene is possibly TRBD1 (6 bases). CDR1 and CDR2 from the germline V gene are SEHNR and FQNEAQ (reference sequence). This CDR3 region has 12 residues. Trimming cost V 9 bases and J 7 bases, with 16 bases left between them. CDR3 coding DNA: TGTGCCAGGTCGAGCCAGGGGCGAGAGCAGTACTTC. Its translation: CARSSQGREQYF.

The chain links TRBV4-1 to TRBJ1-2, with D hard to call. The CDR3 spans 16 residues. V shed 0 bases and J shed 5 bases, with 16 bases lying between them. Per the germline V gene, CDR1 is MGHRA and CDR2 is YSYEKL. The CDR3 spells CASSQEAEGIGYGYTF. The DNA of the CDR3 is TGCGCCAGCAGCCAAGAGGCGGAGGGCATAGGGTATGGCTACACCTTC.

J is TRBJ2-7 and V is TRBV7-6; no reliable D call. V lost 0 bases, J lost 4 bases, and 10 bases lay in between. The CDR3 spans 14 residues. Germline V CDR1 and CDR2: SGHVS, FNYEAQ. The CDR3 region is CASSLATTPYEQYF. Here the CDR3 DNA reads TGTGCCAGCAGCTTAGCCACCACGCCTTACGAGCAGTACTTC. Based on the CDR3 plus reference TRBV7-6 and TRBJ2-7, the full variable domain is GAGVSQSPRYKVTKRGQDVALRCDPISGHVSLYWYRQALGQGPEFLTYFNYEAQQDKSGLPNDRFSAERPEGSISTLTIQRTEQRDSAMYRCASSLATTPYEQYFGPGTRLTVT.

This clonotype occurred a few times. The CDR3 protein is CAAGPGQGNTGELFF. The CDR3 DNA is TGCGCCGCAGGACCGGGACAGGGTAACACCGGGGAGCTGTTTTTT. The chain joins TRBV5-1 to TRBJ2-2; 9 nucleotides agree with TRBD1. CDR3 length: 15 amino acids. CDR1 and CDR2 from the germline V gene are SGHRS and YFSETQ. V lost 10 bases, J lost 2 bases, and 9 bases stayed unmatched.

The rearrangement joins TRBV6-2 or TRBV6-3 to TRBJ1-2, with 7 bases lining up with TRBD1. The V and J ends lost 0 bases and 2 bases, in that order; junction bases with no gene match: 12. The germline V gene encodes CDR1 MNHEY and CDR2 SVGEGT. This CDR3 is built from 18 residues. The CDR3 spells CASSYSAGDSTPNYGYTF. The CDR3 nucleotides read TGTGCCAGCAGTTACTCCGCAGGGGACAGTACACCGAACTATGGCTACACCTTC.

This clonotype has a handful of counts. This chain links TRBV12-3 or TRBV12-4 with TRBJ2-5; D is unclear. Trimming pared 3 bases from V and 5 bases from J, leaving 10 bases between. CDR3 length: 13 amino acids. DNA of the CDR3: TGTGCCAGCAGTTTTCGGGCTTGGGAGACCCAGTACTTC. Its translation: CASSFRAWETQYF.

J is TRBJ2-7 and V is TRBV21-1; the table assigns TRBD2, which was not confirmed against the DNA. TRBV21-1 is reported as a pseudogene. This CDR3 spans 15 amino acids. Written as DNA, the CDR3 is TGTGCCAGCACAGAGAGCGGGACCCTTACCTACGAGCAGTACTTC. Its protein product is CASTESGTLTYEQYF.

J is TRBJ1-2 and V is TRBV18, with D perhaps matching TRBD1 (5 bases). This CDR3 region has 13 residues. Per the germline V gene, CDR1 is KGHSH and CDR2 is LQKENI. V was clipped by 3 bases and J by 8 bases, with 13 bases between them. Here the CDR3 DNA reads TGTGCCAGCTCACCCACCTCACAGGAGGGCTACACCTTC. Translation gives CASSPTSQEGYTF.

The sample holds a few counts of this clonotype. V gene TRBV5-1 combines with J gene TRBJ1-1; D not resolved. From germline, CDR1 is SGHRS and CDR2 YFSETQ. The CDR3 spans 13 residues. Between the trimmed V and J ends, which lost 0 bases and 10 bases, there was a span of 13 bases. The CDR3 loop reads CASSLAVAEGAFF. CDR3 nucleotides: TGCGCCAGCAGCTTGGCCGTGGCAGAAGGAGCTTTCTTT.

This clonotype was detected a few times. This chain uses TRBV6-5 with TRBJ2-3; 12 bases agree with TRBD2. J gave up 1 base and V 6 bases, and 5 bases lay outside the gene matches. The CDR3 runs to 16 residues. Germline loops: CDR1 MNHEY, CDR2 SVGAGI. The CDR3 nucleotides read TGTGCCAGCAGATCTAGCGGGGGGGCTGGCACAGATACGCAGTATTTT. Amino acid sequence: CASRSSGGAGTDTQYF.

This clonotype was detected a few times. The rearrangement joins TRBV24-1 to TRBJ2-3; D gene ambiguous. The germline V and J ends were trimmed by 5 bases and 0 bases, with 8 bases remaining between them. The CDR3 spans 14 residues. CDR1 is KGHDR, CDR2 SFDVKD, per germline. CDR3 coding DNA: TGTGCCACCAGTGTGGACGGGAGCACAGATACGCAGTATTTT. It specifies CATSVDGSTDTQYF.

The chain uses TRBV5-8 and TRBJ2-7, with 7 bases lining up with TRBD1. V lost 4 bases to trimming and J lost 5 bases; unmatched junction nucleotides: 15. Germline-derived CDR1 and CDR2 are SGHTS and YDEGEE. The CDR3 runs 16 residues. CDR3 nucleotide sequence: TGTGCCAGCAGCCCAGGGACAGCCGGTCGGGACGACGAGCAGTACTTC. Translating it yields CASSPGTAGRDDEQYF.

This clonotype was counted many times. The chain is built from TRBV3-1 and TRBJ2-3, with 12 bases lining up with TRBD1. J gave up 4 bases and V 4 bases, and 9 bases lay outside the gene matches. The CDR3 loop spans 17 amino acids. CDR1 and CDR2 from the germline V gene are LGHDT and YNNKEL (reference sequence). The CDR3 sequence is CASSLSGTGGASDTQYF. DNA for the CDR3: TGTGCCAGCAGCCTATCCGGGACAGGGGGCGCGTCAGATACGCAGTATTTT.

This clonotype has a handful of counts. The chain recombines TRBV20-1 with TRBJ2-2; D is possibly TRBD2 (5 bases). V lost 3 bases to trimming and J lost 6 bases, with 11 bases between them. The germline V gene has CDR1 DFQATT and CDR2 SNEGSKA (reference sequence). This CDR3 contains 13 residues. The DNA of the CDR3 is TGCAGTGCTAGTAGCCTAGCCTCCGGGGAGCTGTTTTTT. Its protein is CSASSLASGELFF.

In this sample, this clonotype turned up a few times. The rearrangement uses TRBV7-9 and TRBJ1-1, with a tentative D call TRBD1 (6 bases). The CDR3 has 15 residues. The germline V and J ends were trimmed by 5 bases and 0 bases, with 13 bases remaining between them. Germline-derived CDR1 and CDR2 are SEHNR and FQNEAQ (reference sequence). The CDR3 coding sequence is TGTGCCAGCAGCACGTTCAGGGGAATGAACACTGAAGCTTTCTTT. It is translated as CASSTFRGMNTEAFF.

This clonotype was detected only a few times. The CDR3 reads CASSDSQGAATF. As DNA, the CDR3 is TGTGCCAGCAGCGATAGCCAGGGGGCGGCCACCTTC. V gene TRBV7-9 combines with J gene TRBJ1-2, with 8 bases fitting TRBD1. Germline assignment: CDR1 SEHNR and CDR2 FQNEAQ (reference sequence). The CDR3 is made up of 12 amino acids. With V trimmed by 5 bases and J by 13 bases, 9 bases remained unmatched.